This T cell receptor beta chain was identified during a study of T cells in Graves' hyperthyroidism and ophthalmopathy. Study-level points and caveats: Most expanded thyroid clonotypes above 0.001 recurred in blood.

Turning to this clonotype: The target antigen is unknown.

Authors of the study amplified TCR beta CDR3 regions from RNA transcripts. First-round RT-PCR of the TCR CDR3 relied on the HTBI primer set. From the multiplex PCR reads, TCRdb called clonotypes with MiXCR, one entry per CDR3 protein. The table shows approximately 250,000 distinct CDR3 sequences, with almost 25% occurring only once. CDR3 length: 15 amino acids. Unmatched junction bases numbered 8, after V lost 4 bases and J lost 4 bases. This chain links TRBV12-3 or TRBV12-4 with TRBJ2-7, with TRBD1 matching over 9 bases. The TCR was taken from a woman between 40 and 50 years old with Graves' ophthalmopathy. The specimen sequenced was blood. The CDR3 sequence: CASSYHQGTGYEQYF. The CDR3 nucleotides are TGTGCCAGCAGTTACCATCAAGGGACAGGGTACGAGCAGTACTTC.